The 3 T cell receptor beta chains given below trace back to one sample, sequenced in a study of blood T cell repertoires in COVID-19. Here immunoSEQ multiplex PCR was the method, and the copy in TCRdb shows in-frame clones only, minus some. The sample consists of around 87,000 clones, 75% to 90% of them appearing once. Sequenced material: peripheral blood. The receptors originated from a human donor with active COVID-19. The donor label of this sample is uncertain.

The DNA for the CDR3 is TGTGCCAGCAAATTCGACTTATACCAAGAGACCCAGTACTTC. It yields the protein CASKFDLYQETQYF. The chain joins TRBV3-1 (or the pseudogene TRBV3-2) to TRBJ2-5; D remains unclear. The germline V gene encodes CDR1 LGHDT and CDR2 YNNKEL (reference sequence). Trimming left V 7 bases short and J 0 bases short, with 12 bases between. This CDR3 has 14 residues.

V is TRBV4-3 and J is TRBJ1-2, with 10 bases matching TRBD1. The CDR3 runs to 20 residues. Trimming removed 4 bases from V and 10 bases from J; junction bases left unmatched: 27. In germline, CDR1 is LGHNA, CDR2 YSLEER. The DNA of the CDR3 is TGCGCCAGCAGCCGAAAGATCCAAACAAGTCCCGGGACAGGGGTTTATATCTACACCTTC. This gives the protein CASSRKIQTSPGTGVYIYTF.

CDR3 nucleotides: TGTGCCAGCAGATACGACAGGGGGAACTATGGCTACACCTTC. As protein: CASRYDRGNYGYTF. The chain joins TRBV6-6 to TRBJ1-2; TRBD1 agrees at 9 bases. Germline V gene data show CDR1 as MNHNY and CDR2 as SVGAGI (reference sequence). Trimming removed 6 bases from V and 2 bases from J; junction bases left unmatched: 4. The CDR3 is 14 amino acids.